This record concerns one T cell receptor beta chain sequence. Trimming removed 5 bases at V and 1 base at J, with 12 bases between. Looked up from germline, CDR1 is SGHTA and CDR2 is FQGNSA. This CDR3 spans 15 amino acids. Per the study methods: Researchers report that nucleated cell counts were estimated from reference gene primer amplification. Method: immunoSEQ multiplex PCR; TCRdb's copy keeps in-frame clones and lacks some. V, J and clone size are taken as reported in that table, and D and trimming were inferred from the DNA itself. The sample lists 130,000 to 150,000 clones; around nine tenths were seen once. The data stem from a study of blood T cell repertoires in COVID-19. Turning to the study itself: Samples representing acute and convalescent COVID-19 were sourced from the United States, Italy and Spain. The analysed material was cDNA or gDNA that came from T cells, B-cell-depleted T cells, or PBMCs.

This sequence joins TRBV7-2 and TRBJ2-1, with a weak D call TRBD2 (5 bases). The sequence was collected from a woman aged 50 to 60 with active or convalescent COVID-19. The sample comprised peripheral blood. Written as DNA, the CDR3 is TGTGCCAGCAGCGCCTCCCGGGATTCCTACAATGAGCAGTTCTTC. Its translation: CASSASRDSYNEQFF.